These 13 T cell receptor beta chains originate from one sample sequenced in a study of PD-1 blockade in mismatch repair-deficient tumors (dated by TCRdb to 2016 to 2017). Libraries were prepared through the immunoSEQ multiplex PCR assay. Imported from immuneACCESS, the table was reduced by TCRdb to in-frame sequences with V and J called. These copies leave out some clones; in studies compared against another copy, an unresolved V gene accounts for under half, and the cause of the remainder is not known. This sample is represented by 90,000 to 130,000 clones; around 80% of them were singletons. The top ten clonotypes cover 4% to 6% of the sample. Sequencing was performed on peripheral blood, taken 60 to 65 weeks after starting pembrolizumab. These receptors were collected from an adult with mismatch repair-deficient cancer.

DNA for the CDR3: TGTGCCAGCAGCATCTTAGCGGGAGGGTGGGAGACCCAGTACTTC. Protein product: CASSILAGGWETQYF. The chain recombines TRBV27 with TRBJ2-5; 11 nucleotides agree with TRBD2. The CDR3 has 15 residues. With V trimmed by 6 bases and J by 5 bases, 8 bases remained unmatched. In germline, CDR1 is MNHEY, CDR2 SMNVEV (reference sequence).

The V gene is TRBV6-6, the J gene TRBJ1-2; no clear D gene. Germline lookup yields CDR1 MNHNY and CDR2 SVGAGI (reference sequence). The CDR3 spans 12 residues. With 4 bases removed from V and 8 bases from J, the gap between germline ends came to 11 bases. CDR3 sequence reads: CASSSAGHGYTF. In DNA form, the CDR3 reads TGTGCCAGCAGTTCGGCCGGGCACGGCTACACCTTC.

The chain employs TRBV6-1 and TRBJ2-7, with a weak D call TRBD2 (5 bases). CDR1 MNHNS and CDR2 SASEGT come from the germline V gene. V was trimmed by 4 bases and J by 4 bases, leaving 8 bases between them. This CDR3 has 12 residues. CDR3 sequence (DNA): TGTGCCAGCAGTGGGACTTTTTACGAGCAGTACTTC. Residues: CASSGTFYEQYF.

This chain connects TRBV9 to TRBJ1-1; D is perhaps TRBD1 (5 bases). Trimming removed 2 bases from V and 5 bases from J, with 16 bases in between. Germline V lookup: CDR1 SGDLS, CDR2 YYNGEE. The CDR3 is 15 residues long. The CDR3: CASSVTPAGNTEAFF. The CDR3 DNA follows: TGTGCCAGCAGCGTTACCCCGGCAGGGAATACTGAAGCTTTCTTT. The variable domain in full, completed from reference TRBV9 and TRBJ1-1, reads DSGVTQTPKHLITATGQRVTLRCSPRSGDLSVYWYQQSLDQGLQFLIQYYNGEERAKGNILERFSAQQFPDLHSELNLSSLELGDSALYFCASSVTPAGNTEAFFGQGTRLTVV.

This clone was seen once. V and J are TRBV30 and TRBJ1-2, with D perhaps matching TRBD1 (5 bases). The V and J ends lost 1 base and 4 bases respectively, with 10 bases between them. Germline loops: CDR1 GTSNPN, CDR2 SVGIG (reference sequence). The CDR3 has 13 residues. The CDR3 DNA is TGTGCCTGGAGTGAGGGGATTTCCTATGGCTACACCTTC. Its translation: CAWSEGISYGYTF.

The chain employs TRBV11-3 and TRBJ2-2; 7 bases are shared with TRBD2. This CDR3 has 16 amino acids. Per germline, CDR1 SGHNT and CDR2 YENEEA. The trim removed 1 base at V and 5 bases at J, leaving 7 bases unmatched. CDR3 coding DNA: TGTGCCAGCAGCTTAGGTGGCGGGAGATCAACCGGGGAGCTGTTTTTT. Translated, it gives CASSLGGGRSTGELFF. Full variable domain (missing parts from reference TRBV11-3 and TRBJ2-2): EAGVVQSPRYKIIEKKQPVAFWCNPISGHNTLYWYLQNLGQGPELLIRYENEEAVDDSQLPKDRFSAERLKGVDSTLKIQPAELGDSAVYLCASSLGGGRSTGELFFGEGSRLTVL.

J is TRBJ2-5 and V is TRBV7-9; D unresolved. Trimming took off 0 bases at V and 2 bases at J, with 7 bases between the two ends. The germline gives CDR1 SEHNR, CDR2 FQNEAQ (reference sequence). This CDR3 comprises 14 residues. Written as DNA, the CDR3 is TGTGCCAGCAGCTTAGCACAAGTACAAGAGACCCAGTACTTC. This gives the protein CASSLAQVQETQYF.

This clone was seen a single time. The chain employs TRBV7-2 and TRBJ1-2; no clear D. V was cut by 0 bases and J by 5 bases, with 7 bases left in between. The CDR3 is made up of 13 amino acids. Germline V CDR1 and CDR2: SGHTA, FQGNSA. CDR3 sequence (DNA): TGTGCCAGCAGCTTAGCCCGGGGATATGGCTACACCTTC. As protein: CASSLARGYGYTF.

This clone is medium-sized. J is TRBJ2-7 and V is TRBV5-5; 9 bases map to TRBD2. The V and J ends lost 4 bases and 0 bases, in that order; junction bases with no gene match: 2. Germline V gene data show CDR1 as SGHKS and CDR2 as YYEKEE (reference sequence). The CDR3 consists of 14 residues. CDR3 sequence (DNA): TGTGCCAGCAGCCGGACTAGCGACTCCTACGAGCAGTACTTC. It is translated as CASSRTSDSYEQYF.

The chain couples TRBV7-9 to TRBJ2-1, with D tentatively TRBD2 (8 bases). V shed 5 bases and J shed 9 bases, with 23 bases lying between them. This CDR3 spans 16 amino acids. CDR1 is SEHNR and CDR2 is FQNEAQ in the germline V gene (reference sequence). The CDR3 sequence: CASSKTGFGSGVEQFF. DNA of the CDR3: TGTGCCAGCAGCAAGACAGGGTTCGGTAGCGGGGTTGAGCAGTTCTTC.

The chain is built from TRBV27 and TRBJ2-7, with 7 positions matching TRBD2. J gave up 2 bases and V 3 bases, and 4 bases lay outside the gene matches. This CDR3 contains 14 residues. Germline loops: CDR1 MNHEY, CDR2 SMNVEV (reference sequence). In DNA, the CDR3 is TGTGCCAGCAGTTTTGCTAGCGGAACCTACGAGCAGTACTTC. Protein product: CASSFASGTYEQYF.

The CDR3 DNA follows: TGTGCCAGCAGCCGGACAGGGACCTACGAGCAGTACTTC. Amino acid sequence: CASSRTGTYEQYF. The chain recombines TRBV27 with TRBJ2-7; 8 bases line up with TRBD1. This CDR3 has 13 amino acids. Germline V gives CDR1 MNHEY, CDR2 SMNVEV (reference sequence). Unmatched junction bases numbered 3, after V lost 6 bases and J lost 2 bases.

Worth noting for this clone: The junction shows a germline mismatch at one end, possibly a read error. The gene calls are TRBV2 and TRBJ2-7; D uncertain. Germline loops: CDR1 SNHLY, CDR2 FYNNEI. The CDR3 runs to 12 residues. The CDR3 nucleotides are TGTGCCAGCAGTCGTTCCTCCCACGAGCAGTACTTC. Residues: CASSRSSHEQYF.